The 27 T cell receptor beta chains below come from one sample, sequenced in a study of PD-1 blockade in classical Hodgkin lymphoma. The patients all showed relapse after autologous stem cell transplantation, while their brentuximab vedotin exposure varied. Magnetic negative selection purified CD4+ T cells from thawed PBMCs. Method: immunoSEQ multiplex PCR; TCRdb's copy keeps in-frame clones and lacks some. The sample holds about 35,000 clones; over 75% are singletons and the top ten take roughly 0.2%. The sequencing here drew on CD4+ T cells from blood, taken at baseline. The receptors come from a human donor with classical Hodgkin lymphoma.

The gene calls are TRBV6-1 and TRBJ2-7; 8 nucleotides align to TRBD2. V lost 0 bases and J lost 6; bases outside the gene matches: 10. CDR1 and CDR2 (germline): MNHNS, SASEGT. The CDR3 loop spans 16 amino acids. The CDR3 loop reads CASSEALGAGAIEQYF. The CDR3 DNA reads as TGTGCCAGCAGTGAAGCCTTAGGAGCGGGAGCTATCGAGCAGTACTTC.

This clone has just one count. The V and J genes are TRBV11-2 and TRBJ2-2; the D is unclear. Trimming shortened V by 2 bases and J by 6 bases, and 7 bases separated the two germline ends. The CDR3 runs 13 residues. CDR1 is SGHAT and CDR2 is FQNNGV in the germline V gene. This CDR3 reads CASSLNPPGELFF. The CDR3 region has the DNA TGTGCCAGCAGCTTAAATCCTCCCGGGGAGCTGTTTTTT.

This clone showed up just a few times. The J gene is TRBJ1-1, the V gene TRBV19; maybe TRBD1 (5 bases). The V end lost 8 bases, the J end lost 0 bases, and 10 bases lay between the germline ends. Per germline, CDR1 LNHDA and CDR2 SQIVND (reference sequence). The CDR3 runs to 13 residues. Here the CDR3 DNA reads TGTGCCAGTTCCGGGACGGTGAACACTGAAGCTTTCTTT. It translates to CASSGTVNTEAFF.

The rearrangement links TRBV4-1 to TRBJ2-1; weak D call: TRBD2 (5 bases). This CDR3 contains 14 residues. V was shortened by 1 base and J by 6 bases, with 10 bases between the two germline ends. Germline values: CDR1 MGHRA, CDR2 YSYEKL. CDR3 nucleotide sequence: TGCGCCAGCAGCCAAGGCGTTCGGGGCAATGAGCAGTTCTTC. Protein: CASSQGVRGNEQFF.

The rearrangement joins TRBV4-1 to TRBJ2-1; 7 positions match TRBD2. The CDR3 loop spans 15 amino acids. Germline-derived CDR1 and CDR2 are MGHRA and YSYEKL. The V and J ends lost 4 bases and 0 bases, in that order; junction bases with no gene match: 3. DNA for the CDR3: TGCGCCAGCAGCCCCAGCGGGACCTCCTACAATGAGCAGTTCTTC. It yields the protein CASSPSGTSYNEQFF.

This clone has only one observation. Other DNA variants within this sample encode the same CDR3. The V call is TRBV28, the J call TRBJ2-5; D not certain. The CDR3 totals 10 residues. V was clipped by 8 bases and J by 4 bases, with 5 bases between them. CDR1 and CDR2 (germline): MDHEN, SYDVKM. The CDR3 DNA reads as TGTGCCAGCGGTCGAGAGACCCAGTACTTC. This translates into CASGRETQYF.

The chain carries TRBV18 and TRBJ2-7; 13 nucleotides align to TRBD2. The ends lost 2 bases at V and 10 bases at J; junction bases unmatched: 14. Germline V gene sequence: CDR1 KGHSH, CDR2 LQKENI. The CDR3 is 17 residues long. The CDR3 DNA is TGTGCCAGCTCACCAGGGTTTTCTGGACTAGCGGGAGTTAGTCAGTACTTC. Its protein is CASSPGFSGLAGVSQYF.

The chain is built from TRBV10-1 and TRBJ1-1; D is unclear. This CDR3 has 13 residues. Trimming pared 4 bases from V and 1 base from J, leaving 7 bases between. Germline CDR1 reads WNHNN; CDR2 reads SYGVQD (reference sequence). CDR3 loop: CASSGPKNTEAFF. The CDR3 DNA reads as TGCGCCAGCAGTGGCCCCAAGAACACTGAAGCTTTCTTT.

The count of this clone is one. This chain uses TRBV5-8 with TRBJ2-1, with D perhaps matching TRBD2 (6 bases). V was trimmed by 6 bases and J by 5 bases, leaving 18 bases between them. The CDR3 covers 15 residues. CDR1 and CDR2 from the germline V gene are SGHTS and YDEGEE. CDR3 in amino acids: CASTPMGGSNNEQFF. The CDR3 coding sequence is TGTGCCAGCACCCCGATGGGGGGATCGAACAATGAGCAGTTCTTC.

The chain links TRBV2 to TRBJ2-2; D ambiguous. The CDR3 runs to 15 residues. Trimming pared 6 bases from V and 1 base from J, leaving 12 bases between. The germline V gene has CDR1 SNHLY and CDR2 FYNNEI. CDR3 DNA: TGTGCCAGCAGGAACTATGGTGGGAACACCGGGGAGCTGTTTTTT. Translated: CASRNYGGNTGELFF.

This chain uses TRBV18 with TRBJ2-3; D may be TRBD1 (5 bases). The CDR3 is made up of 17 amino acids. Germline V gene sequence: CDR1 KGHSH, CDR2 LQKENI. Trimming removed 3 bases from V and 4 bases from J, with 20 bases in between. CDR3 residues: CASSPVQGRRFSDTQYF. CDR3 coding DNA: TGTGCCAGCTCACCGGTTCAGGGCCGTCGATTTTCAGATACGCAGTATTTT.

This chain joins TRBV10-2 and TRBJ1-2; weak D call: TRBD1 (6 bases). The V gene's germline CDR1 is WSHSY and CDR2 SAAADI. The CDR3 consists of 14 residues. The V gene lost 8 bases and the J gene lost 4 bases, with 17 bases spanning the gap. The CDR3 DNA follows: TGCGCCAGCGGCAACCAGGGGTCGGGCTATGGCTACACCTTC. This translates into CASGNQGSGYGYTF.

This clone was counted between two and nine times. The J gene is TRBJ2-7, the V gene TRBV6-5; 8 bases line up with TRBD1. The V gene end was trimmed by 6 bases and the J gene end by 2 bases; junction bases not matched to a gene: 6. The length of the CDR3 is 14 residues. Germline CDR1 reads MNHEY; CDR2 reads SVGAGI. CDR3 DNA: TGTGCCAGCAGGAGAACGGGACAGGCCTACGAGCAGTACTTC. This translates into CASRRTGQAYEQYF.

The chain couples TRBV5-1 to TRBJ2-5; possible D gene TRBD2, 6 bases. The germline V and J ends were trimmed by 8 bases and 1 base, with 9 bases remaining between them. This CDR3 spans 12 amino acids. Germline V gene lookup returns CDR1 SGHRS and CDR2 YFSETQ. CDR3 bases: TGCGCCAGTCGGGACTCCCAAGAGACCCAGTACTTC. Its protein product is CASRDSQETQYF. Full variable domain (missing parts from reference TRBV5-1 and TRBJ2-5): KAGVTQTPRYLIKTRGQQVTLSCSPISGHRSVSWYQQTPGQGLQFLFEYFSETQRNKGNFPGRFSGRQFSNSRSEMNVSTLELGDSALYLCASRDSQETQYFGPGTRLLVL.

The V gene is TRBV7-6, the J gene TRBJ2-1; TRBD2 might be the D (6 bases). The CDR3 contains 15 residues. The V gene's germline CDR1 is SGHVS and CDR2 FNYEAQ. The V end lost 1 base, the J end lost 3 bases, and 10 bases lay between the germline ends. CDR3 in DNA: TGTGCCAGCAGCTTAGGTTCGGGGGACTACAATGAGCAGTTCTTC. This translates into CASSLGSGDYNEQFF.

The J gene is TRBJ2-7, the V gene TRBV27; 7 bases map to TRBD1. From germline, CDR1 is MNHEY and CDR2 SMNVEV (reference sequence). V shed 0 bases, J shed 5 bases, and the junction held 7 bases outside the gene matches. The CDR3 has 15 residues. CDR3 DNA: TGTGCCAGCAGTTTATCATCCGGGACAGCAGACGAGCAGTACTTC. This translates into CASSLSSGTADEQYF.

The chain links TRBV30 to TRBJ1-1; perhaps TRBD1 as D (6 bases). With 3 bases removed from V and 3 bases from J, the gap between germline ends came to 11 bases. The CDR3 is 13 amino acids. The germline gives CDR1 GTSNPN, CDR2 SVGIG (reference sequence). The CDR3 loop reads CAWRTGWDTEAFF. The CDR3 DNA sequence: TGTGCCTGGAGAACAGGGTGGGACACTGAAGCTTTCTTT.

This clone appeared a single time. V gene TRBV6-5 combines with J gene TRBJ2-7; 13 nucleotides align to TRBD2. V trimming: 6 bases; J trimming: 6 bases; junction bases outside the gene matches: 8. CDR1 MNHEY and CDR2 SVGAGI come from the germline V gene. The CDR3 is 15 amino acids. The CDR3 spells CASSRGLAGVGEQYF. The CDR3, as DNA: TGTGCCAGCAGCCGAGGACTAGCGGGAGTGGGCGAGCAGTACTTC.

V and J are TRBV23-1 and TRBJ1-5, with D unclear. TRBV23-1 falls under the ORF class, with uncertain function. The V end lost 8 bases, the J end lost 0 bases, and 14 bases lay between the germline ends. The CDR3 has 15 residues. The CDR3 DNA is TGCGCCAGCGCAGTCGTCGCATTTAGCAATCAGCCCCAGCATTTT. Its protein is CASAVVAFSNQPQHF.

The gene calls are TRBV19 and TRBJ1-1; no clear D. The CDR3 extends over 13 amino acids. Germline V gene data show CDR1 as LNHDA and CDR2 as SQIVND (reference sequence). The ends were cut back, 11 bases at V and 4 bases at J, with 17 bases in the middle. The CDR3 region is CASRRGPATEAFF. CDR3 sequence (DNA): TGTGCCTCACGGAGAGGGCCCGCCACTGAAGCTTTCTTT.

The rearrangement joins TRBV27 to TRBJ1-5; D possibly corresponds to TRBD1 (6 bases). This CDR3 is 16 amino acids long. Germline V CDR1 and CDR2: MNHEY, SMNVEV (reference sequence). Trimming removed 6 bases at V and 3 bases at J, with 18 bases between. The CDR3 DNA reads as TGTGCCAGCAGACCTCGGGGGGGGCTTCACAATCAGCCCCAGCATTTT. Translation: CASRPRGGLHNQPQHF.

The chain recombines TRBV2 with TRBJ1-4; D perhaps matches TRBD1 (6 bases). The CDR3 has 13 residues. V dropped 3 bases and J dropped 13 bases, with 15 bases sitting between them. CDR1 and CDR2 (germline): SNHLY, FYNNEI. The DNA of the CDR3 is TGTGCCAGCAGTGACCTTTTTCAGGGGTCACTGTTTTTT. Its translation: CASSDLFQGSLFF.

The chain uses TRBV6-5 and TRBJ2-7, with 7 nucleotides matching TRBD1. CDR1 and CDR2 from the germline V gene are MNHEY and SVGAGI. The J segment lost 4 bases and the V segment lost 10 bases, leaving 7 bases of the junction unmatched. The CDR3 length is 12 residues. This chain's CDR3 is CATRDSNYEQYF. CDR3 nucleotides: TGTGCCACTCGGGACAGTAATTACGAGCAGTACTTC.

The rearrangement uses TRBV18 and TRBJ2-3; 7 nucleotides agree with TRBD2. The germline V gene has CDR1 KGHSH and CDR2 LQKENI. The CDR3 runs 15 residues. Unmatched junction bases numbered 3, after V lost 3 bases and J lost 0 bases. The CDR3 region has the DNA TGTGCCAGCTCACCCCTTAGCGGGAGCACAGATACGCAGTATTTT. Translated, it gives CASSPLSGSTDTQYF. Based on the CDR3 plus reference TRBV18 and TRBJ2-3, the full variable domain is NAGVMQNPRHLVRRRGQEARLRCSPMKGHSHVYWYRQLPEEGLKFMVYLQKENIIDESGMPKERFSAEFPKEGPSILRIQQVVRGDSAAYFCASSPLSGSTDTQYFGPGTRLTVL.

The chain combines TRBV15 with TRBJ1-4; 9 bases agree with TRBD1. The V segment lost 2 bases and the J segment 8 bases; nucleotides outside the gene matches: 15. This CDR3 comprises 18 residues. Looked up from germline, CDR1 is LNHNV and CDR2 is YYDKDF (reference sequence). The CDR3 loop reads CATSRNFGSRTGDEKLFF. The CDR3 DNA follows: TGTGCCACCAGCAGAAATTTTGGTTCTAGGACAGGGGACGAAAAACTGTTTTTT.

The V call is TRBV28, the J call TRBJ1-3; no clear D. The V end lost 1 base, the J end lost 2 bases, and 6 bases lay between the germline ends. The CDR3 runs 14 residues. Germline loops: CDR1 MDHEN, CDR2 SYDVKM. The CDR3 sequence: CASSLSEAGNTIYF. For the CDR3, the DNA is TGTGCCAGCAGTTTATCTGAGGCTGGAAACACCATATATTTT. Full variable domain (rest looked up from reference TRBV28 and TRBJ1-3): DVKVTQSSRYLVKRTGEKVFLECVQDMDHENMFWYRQDPGLGLRLIYFSYDVKMKEKGDIPEGYSVSREKKERFSLILESASTNQTSMYLCASSLSEAGNTIYFGEGSWLTVV.

The rearrangement links TRBV28 to TRBJ2-7, with unresolved D. Trimming cost V 5 bases and J 2 bases, with 25 bases left between them. The germline V gene encodes CDR1 MDHEN and CDR2 SYDVKM. The CDR3 runs to 18 residues. The CDR3 bases are TGTGCCAGCAGTCCTCCACGGACGGAATCGCAGCAGACCTACGAGCAGTACTTC. It yields the protein CASSPPRTESQQTYEQYF.